This T cell receptor (beta chain) was sequenced in a study of blood T cells in healthy people across ages (dated by TCRdb to the mid-2010s). About the full investigation: In model experiments, template switching captured roughly one uniquely barcoded TCR beta cDNA molecule for every two T cells. Donors were grouped into four age groups: young (average roughly 16 years), middle-aged (under 40), aged (approximately 67) and long-lived (about 89). To avoid experimental bias, donors of different ages were spread randomly across the sequencing lanes. Using the same blood draw, the study looked at two additional independent replicas of 1 million unique cDNA reads for two donors, one aged 18 to 30 and the other aged 80 or older. To track age-related changes in TCR beta repertoire diversity, the study relied on deep sequencing normalized with unique cDNA molecular identifiers.

This clonotype was seen a handful of times. Its antigen specificity is not known. Qualities for individual bases were not recorded, and no much larger clone is one base off. CDR3 length: 15 amino acids, cysteine to phenylalanine. Only CDR3 DNA remains: 45 bases, in frame from the first base. Taken from the germline V gene, the CDR1 and CDR2 loops are SGHAT and FQNNGV. Results and caveats for the whole study, not just this receptor: Observed TCR beta diversity correlated strongly with the percentage of naive T cells measured by flow cytometry. Since profiling was done on bulk unsorted PBMCs, naive and antigen-experienced compartments could not be conclusively compared. As age increased, observed TCR beta diversity per million T cells dropped in a roughly linear way, and a significant reduction was already evident by age around 41. Because the CMV infection status of the donors was unknown, age-related changes in expanded clonotypes may potentially have been confounded. Estimates of total diversity from one million sequenced T cells were regarded as lower bounds and underestimates. Compared with the aged group, more naive CD4+ T cells, fewer expanded clones and increased TCR diversity were shown by the long-lived group, suggesting age selection.

Donors were around 37 systemically healthy Caucasian individuals from Russia aged 6 to 90 years. Each donor gave 8.5 to 10 milliliters of peripheral blood, collected into EDTA-treated Vacutainer tubes. Ficoll-Paque density-gradient centrifugation was used to isolate PBMCs, with at least 6.5 million obtained per sample. Total RNA, at least 6 micrograms per sample, was extracted from PBMCs with Trizol reagent. For every donor, flow cytometry on a PBMC aliquot measured the percentage of naive CD45RAhigh/CD27high T cells. Libraries were made using 5' RACE. The reads were generated on an Illumina HiSeq 2500. A second about 7 to 11 cycle PCR used a sample-barcoded 5' primer and a J-beta primer mix. Each TCR beta cDNA molecule received a unique molecular identifier from a template-switch 5' adaptor carrying 12 random nucleotides. Each sample yielded at least 2.5 million CDR3-containing paired-end reads. The Mint cDNA synthesis kit, primed by a TRBC-specific oligonucleotide, was used to synthesize first-strand cDNA from all RNA. After uracil-DNA glycosylase treatment, a first 18-cycle PCR used universal primers M1SS and BC2_uni_R on all cDNA. The original methods were these. For normalization, 1 million high-quality reads, each with a distinct molecular identifier, were randomly selected from each sample. Instead of being binned into consensus sequences, reads that shared molecular identifiers were thrown out. MiTCR, set to a Q25 quality threshold and the strictest error-elimination algorithm, was used for CDR3 identification, clonotype clustering and error correction. A nonparametric unseen species model using Euler transformation provided a lower-bound estimate of total TCR beta diversity. TCRdb reworked the public reads: Q25 trimming with fastp, MiXCR clone assembly, productive beta chains retained. Records with the same CDR3 protein are collapsed into one entry carrying the most frequent genes and DNA. TCRdb's processing, not the authors', yielded these V and J calls. Within this sample are 550,000 to 750,000 distinct CDR3 sequences, with 20% to 25% of them counted one time only. The ten largest clones add up to 3.5% to 4% of the sample.

What was sequenced was blood. This clonotype was sampled from a man in his 70s in good health. The chain is made from TRBV11-2 and TRBJ2-5; TRBD2 is a possible D gene, resting on 6 matching bases. The last part of the DNA fits TRBJ2-1 better; the J call may be wrong. In nucleotides, the sequence is TGTGCCAGCCTCCCCTGGGCGGGGAACTACAATGAGCAGTTCTTC. Its translation is CASLPWAGNYNEQFF.